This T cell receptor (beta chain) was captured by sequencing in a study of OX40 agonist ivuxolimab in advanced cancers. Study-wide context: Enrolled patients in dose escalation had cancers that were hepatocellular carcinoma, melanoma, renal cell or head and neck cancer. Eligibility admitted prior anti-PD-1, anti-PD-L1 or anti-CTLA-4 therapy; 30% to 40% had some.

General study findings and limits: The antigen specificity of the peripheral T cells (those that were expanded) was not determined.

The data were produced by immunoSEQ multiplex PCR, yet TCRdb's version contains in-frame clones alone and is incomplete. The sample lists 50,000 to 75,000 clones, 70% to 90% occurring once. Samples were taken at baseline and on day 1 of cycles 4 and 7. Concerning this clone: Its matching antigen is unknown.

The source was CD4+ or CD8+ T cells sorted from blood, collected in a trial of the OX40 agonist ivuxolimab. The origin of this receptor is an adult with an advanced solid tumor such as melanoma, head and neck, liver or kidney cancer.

DNA of the CDR3: TGTGCCAGCAGCTCCCGGACAGGGGGCTCCCATTACAATGAGCAGTTCTTC. This gives the protein CASSSRTGGSHYNEQFF. The chain carries TRBV7-9 and TRBJ2-1, with 11 bases lining up with TRBD1. CDR3 length: 17 amino acids. V was clipped by 4 bases and J by 4 bases; unmatched bases: 9. Germline V gene lookup returns CDR1 SEHNR and CDR2 FQNEAQ (reference sequence).